This T cell receptor (beta chain) came from a study of cytomegalovirus exposure and HLA in healthy donors. In the study overall: A preliminary data release comprised tens of millions of unique TCRs obtained from HLA-typed donors. Study-wide results and caveats: The study found most TCR sequences rare, yet found some public TCRs in many donors.

Trimming removed 4 bases from V and 4 bases from J, with 14 bases in between. Germline V gene lookup returns CDR1 SGHTS and CDR2 YDEGEE. CDR3 length equals 14 residues. PCR was performed using 60 Vbeta and 13 Jbeta primers. In the authors' methods: It was a later analysis that counted 75 million to 90 million unique TCR beta chains, of which some 9.9 million were shared. Repertoires were generated with immunoSEQ multiplex PCR, while TCRdb's copy carries only in-frame clones and drops some. The V and J calls and clone size come from that table; D and trimming were worked out from the DNA. The sample carries over 120,000 clones, around four fifths recorded once. For this clone: Its antigen is not identified.

The chain uses TRBV5-8 and TRBJ1-2; TRBD1 is a possible D gene (6 bases). The TCR comes from a man aged 25-40 years in good health and CMV-seropositive. The specimen sequenced was PBMCs. CDR3: CASSLMTGAYGYTF. CDR3 coding DNA: TGTGCCAGCAGCCTCATGACAGGCGCCTATGGCTACACCTTC.